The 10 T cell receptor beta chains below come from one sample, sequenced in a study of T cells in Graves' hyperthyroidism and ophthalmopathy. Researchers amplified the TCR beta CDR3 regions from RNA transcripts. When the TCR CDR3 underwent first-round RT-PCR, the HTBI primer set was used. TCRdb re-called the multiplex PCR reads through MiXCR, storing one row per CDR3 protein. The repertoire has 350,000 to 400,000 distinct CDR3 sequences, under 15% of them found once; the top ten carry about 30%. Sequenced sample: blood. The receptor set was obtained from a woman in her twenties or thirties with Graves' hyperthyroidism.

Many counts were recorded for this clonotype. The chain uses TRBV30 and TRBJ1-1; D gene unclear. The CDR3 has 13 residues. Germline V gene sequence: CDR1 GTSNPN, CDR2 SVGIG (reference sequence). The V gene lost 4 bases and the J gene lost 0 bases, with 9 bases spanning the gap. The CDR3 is CAWTGQVNTEAFF. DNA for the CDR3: TGTGCCTGGACAGGCCAAGTGAACACTGAAGCTTTCTTT. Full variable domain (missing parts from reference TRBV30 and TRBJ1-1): SQTIHQWPATLVQPVGSPLSLECTVEGTSNPNLYWYRQAAGRGLQLLFYSVGIGQISSEVPQNLSASRPQDRQFILSSKKLLLSDSGFYLCAWTGQVNTEAFFGQGTRLTVV.

For the CDR3, the DNA is TGTGCCAGCTCACCCCGGGACGGCGGATCCTACGAGCAGTACTTC. It codes for CASSPRDGGSYEQYF. This chain joins TRBV18 and TRBJ2-7; D tentatively reads TRBD1 or TRBD2 (5 bases each). Germline V gene lookup returns CDR1 KGHSH and CDR2 LQKENI. Between the trimmed V and J ends, which lost 3 bases and 1 base, there was a span of 13 bases. This CDR3 region has 15 residues.

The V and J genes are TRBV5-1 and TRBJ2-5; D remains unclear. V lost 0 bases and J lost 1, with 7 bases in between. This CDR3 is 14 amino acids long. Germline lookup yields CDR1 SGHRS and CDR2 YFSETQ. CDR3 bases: TGCGCCAGCAGCTTGGCGCCCGGCCAAGAGACCCAGTACTTC. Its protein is CASSLAPGQETQYF.

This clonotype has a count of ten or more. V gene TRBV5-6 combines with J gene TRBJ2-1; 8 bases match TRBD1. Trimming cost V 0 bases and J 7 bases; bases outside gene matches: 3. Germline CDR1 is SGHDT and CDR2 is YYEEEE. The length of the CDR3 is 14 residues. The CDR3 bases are TGTGCCAGCAGCTTGGGCAGGGGGCGAAATGAGCAGTTCTTC. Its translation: CASSLGRGRNEQFF.

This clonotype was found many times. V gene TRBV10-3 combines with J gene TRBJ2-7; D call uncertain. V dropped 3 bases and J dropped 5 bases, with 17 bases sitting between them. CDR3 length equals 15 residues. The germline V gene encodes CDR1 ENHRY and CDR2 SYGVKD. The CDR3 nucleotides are TGTGCCATCAGTGATTTTAGTCCTAGATTAAACGAGCAGTACTTC. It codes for CAISDFSPRLNEQYF.

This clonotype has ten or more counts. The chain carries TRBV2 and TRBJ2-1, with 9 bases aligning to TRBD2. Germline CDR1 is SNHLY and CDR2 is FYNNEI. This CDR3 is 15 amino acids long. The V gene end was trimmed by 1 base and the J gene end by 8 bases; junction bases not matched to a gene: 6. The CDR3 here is CASSEVSGSGDEQFF. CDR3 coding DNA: TGTGCCAGCAGTGAAGTTAGCGGGAGTGGCGATGAGCAGTTCTTC.

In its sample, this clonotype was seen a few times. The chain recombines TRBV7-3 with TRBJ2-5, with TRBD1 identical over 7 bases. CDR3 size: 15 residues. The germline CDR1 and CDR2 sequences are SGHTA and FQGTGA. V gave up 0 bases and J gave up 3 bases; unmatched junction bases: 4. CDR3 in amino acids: CASSLTGRGKETQYF. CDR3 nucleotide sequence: TGTGCCAGCAGCTTAACTGGCAGGGGGAAAGAGACCCAGTACTTC.

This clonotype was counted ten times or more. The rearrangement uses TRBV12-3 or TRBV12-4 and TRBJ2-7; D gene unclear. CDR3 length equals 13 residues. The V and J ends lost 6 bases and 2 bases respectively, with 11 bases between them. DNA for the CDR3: TGTGCCAGCAGCCCCACTTATACCTACGAGCAGTACTTC. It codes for CASSPTYTYEQYF.

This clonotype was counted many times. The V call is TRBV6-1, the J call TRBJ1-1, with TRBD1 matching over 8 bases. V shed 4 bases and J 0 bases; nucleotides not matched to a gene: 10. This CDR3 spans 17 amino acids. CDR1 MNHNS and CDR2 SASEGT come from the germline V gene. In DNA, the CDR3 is TGTGCCAGCAGTGCCTTTCAGGGGGCGCGGATGAACACTGAAGCTTTCTTT. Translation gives CASSAFQGARMNTEAFF.

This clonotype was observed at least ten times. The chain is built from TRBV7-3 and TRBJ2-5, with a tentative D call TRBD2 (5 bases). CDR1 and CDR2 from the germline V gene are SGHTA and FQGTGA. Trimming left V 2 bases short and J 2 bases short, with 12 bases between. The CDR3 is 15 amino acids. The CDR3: CASSLAGYYQETQYF. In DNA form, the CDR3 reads TGTGCCAGCAGCTTAGCGGGTTACTATCAAGAGACCCAGTACTTC.